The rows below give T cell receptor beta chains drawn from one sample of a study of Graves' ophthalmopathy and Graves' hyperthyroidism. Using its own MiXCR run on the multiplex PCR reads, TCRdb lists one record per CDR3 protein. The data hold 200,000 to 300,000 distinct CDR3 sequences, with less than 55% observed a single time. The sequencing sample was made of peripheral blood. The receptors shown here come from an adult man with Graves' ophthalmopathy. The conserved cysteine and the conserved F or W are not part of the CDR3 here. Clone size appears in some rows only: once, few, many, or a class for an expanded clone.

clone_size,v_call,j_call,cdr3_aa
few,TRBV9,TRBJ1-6,ASSTGQGDNSPLH
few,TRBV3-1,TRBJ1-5,ASSQDRGVQPQH
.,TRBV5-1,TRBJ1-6,ASSLGGQGGDSPLH
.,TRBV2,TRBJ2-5,ASSDLLRGSQETQY
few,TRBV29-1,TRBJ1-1,SVENRNTEAF
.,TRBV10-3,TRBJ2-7,AISESTNRPRPYEQY
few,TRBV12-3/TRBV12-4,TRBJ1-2,ASRPGVSGYT
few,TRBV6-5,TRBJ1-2,ASRRGLNYGYT
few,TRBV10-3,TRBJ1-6,AISEGRGNSPLH
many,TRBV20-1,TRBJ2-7,SASDRTYEQY
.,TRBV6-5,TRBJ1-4,ASSEAGGRSEKLF
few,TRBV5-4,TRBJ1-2,ASSLPHFTGADGYT
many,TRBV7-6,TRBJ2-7,ASSLSAGSSYEQY
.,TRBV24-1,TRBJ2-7,ASPPGLAGFTEQY
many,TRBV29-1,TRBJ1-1,SVADRDRYTEAF
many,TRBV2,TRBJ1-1,ASSDDQGYTEAF
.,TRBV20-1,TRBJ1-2,SGGEGGILGYT
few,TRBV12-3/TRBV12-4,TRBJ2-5,ASSFADRGQETQY
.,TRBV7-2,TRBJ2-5,ASSPGEAETQY
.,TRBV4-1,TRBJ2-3,ASTPGPTRQEDTQY
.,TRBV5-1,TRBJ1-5,ASSLGTSGPQH
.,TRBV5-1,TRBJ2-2,ASSFTTRVDGELF
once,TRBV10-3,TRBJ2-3,AISDSGSPSTDTQY
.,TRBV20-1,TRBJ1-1,SALGGGGIGTEAF
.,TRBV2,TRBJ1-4,ASRRGATANEKLF
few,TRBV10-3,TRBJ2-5,AISDFGTARAEETQY
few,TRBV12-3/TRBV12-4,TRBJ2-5,ASSFSVGTETQY
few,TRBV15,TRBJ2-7,ATSLQTGPYEQY
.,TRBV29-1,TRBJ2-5,SYGGGGETQY
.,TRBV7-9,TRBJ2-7,ASSLGVYSYEQY
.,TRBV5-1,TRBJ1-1,ASSPPTGLDTEAF
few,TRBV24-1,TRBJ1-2,ATSDSGGLMYGYT
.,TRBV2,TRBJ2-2,ASRDTANTGELF
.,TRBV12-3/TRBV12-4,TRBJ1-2,ASRLEGTGTRIT
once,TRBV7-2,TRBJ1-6,ASSFQALYNSPLH
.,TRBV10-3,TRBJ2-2,ASSYSIIYPGDTGELF
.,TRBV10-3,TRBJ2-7,ASSQARDEQY
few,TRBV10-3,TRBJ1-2,AISERSGTGTDYGYT
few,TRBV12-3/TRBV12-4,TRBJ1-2,ASSLGTSSNYGYT
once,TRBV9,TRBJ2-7,ASSHGREGTYEQY
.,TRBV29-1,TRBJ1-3,SVVYNSGNTIY
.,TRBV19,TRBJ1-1,ASSRRGLDTEAF
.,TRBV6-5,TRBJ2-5,ASSYGQETQY
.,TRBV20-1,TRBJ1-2,SADLRDRSDYGYT
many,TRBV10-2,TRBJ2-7,ASSEPAGLAYEQY
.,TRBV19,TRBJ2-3,ASSIVERRGTDTQY
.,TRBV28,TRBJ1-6,ATVPGQLASPLH